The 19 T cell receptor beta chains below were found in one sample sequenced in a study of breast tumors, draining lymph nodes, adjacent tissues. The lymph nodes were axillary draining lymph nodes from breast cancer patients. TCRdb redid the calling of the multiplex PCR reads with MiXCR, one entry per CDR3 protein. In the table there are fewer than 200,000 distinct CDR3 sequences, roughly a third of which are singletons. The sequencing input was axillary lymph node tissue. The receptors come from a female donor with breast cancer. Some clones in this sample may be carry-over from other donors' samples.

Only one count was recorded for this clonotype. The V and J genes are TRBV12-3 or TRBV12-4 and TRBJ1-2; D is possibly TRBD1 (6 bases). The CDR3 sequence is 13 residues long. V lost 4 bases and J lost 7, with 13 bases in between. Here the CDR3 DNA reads TGTGCCAGCAGTTCTCCGGGGGGCTTTGGCTACACCTTC. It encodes CASSSPGGFGYTF.

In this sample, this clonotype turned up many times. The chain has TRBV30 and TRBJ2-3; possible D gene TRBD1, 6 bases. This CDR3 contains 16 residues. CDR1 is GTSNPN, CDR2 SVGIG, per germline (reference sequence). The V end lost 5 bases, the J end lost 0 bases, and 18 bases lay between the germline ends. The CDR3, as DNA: TGTGCCTGGTCCCCAGGGGCACCCCCTAGCACAGATACGCAGTATTTT. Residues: CAWSPGAPPSTDTQYF.

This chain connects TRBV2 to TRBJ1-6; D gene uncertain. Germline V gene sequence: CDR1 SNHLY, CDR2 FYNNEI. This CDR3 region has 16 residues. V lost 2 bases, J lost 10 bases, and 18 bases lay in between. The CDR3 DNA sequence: TGTGCCAGCAGTGAAAACCTTAGGACTAGCGGATCACCCCTCCACTTT. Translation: CASSENLRTSGSPLHF. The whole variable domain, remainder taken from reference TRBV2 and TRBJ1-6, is EPEVTQTPSHQVTQMGQEVILRCVPISNHLYFYWYRQILGQKVEFLVSFYNNEISEKSEIFDDQFSVERPDGSNFTLKIRSTKLEDSAMYFCASSENLRTSGSPLHFGNGTRLTVT.

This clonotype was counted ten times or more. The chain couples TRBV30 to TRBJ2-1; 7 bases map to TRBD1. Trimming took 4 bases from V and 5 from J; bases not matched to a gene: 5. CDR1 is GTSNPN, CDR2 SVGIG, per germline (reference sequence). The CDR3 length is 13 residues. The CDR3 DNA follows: TGTGCCTGGACGAGGGGGCCCCACAATGAGCAGTTCTTC. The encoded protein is CAWTRGPHNEQFF.

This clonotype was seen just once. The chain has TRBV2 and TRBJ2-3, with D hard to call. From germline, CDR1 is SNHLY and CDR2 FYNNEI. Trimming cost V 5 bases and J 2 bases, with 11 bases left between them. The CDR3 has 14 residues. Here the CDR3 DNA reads TGTGCCAGCAGTCCCCGCGAAGCCACAGATACGCAGTATTTT. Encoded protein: CASSPREATDTQYF.

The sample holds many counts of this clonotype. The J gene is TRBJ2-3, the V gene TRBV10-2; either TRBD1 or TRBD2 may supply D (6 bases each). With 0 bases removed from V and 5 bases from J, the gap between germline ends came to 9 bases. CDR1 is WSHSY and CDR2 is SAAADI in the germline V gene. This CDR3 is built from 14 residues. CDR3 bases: TGCGCCAGCAGTGAGTCAGGGGGGAAAGATACGCAGTATTTT. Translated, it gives CASSESGGKDTQYF.

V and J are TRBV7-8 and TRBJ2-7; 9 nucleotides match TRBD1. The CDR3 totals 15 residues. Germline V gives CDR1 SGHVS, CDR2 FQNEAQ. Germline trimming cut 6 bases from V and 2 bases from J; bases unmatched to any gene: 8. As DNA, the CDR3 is TGTGCCAGCAGTCCTGAGGGACAGGGCCCCTACGAGCAGTACTTC. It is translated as CASSPEGQGPYEQYF.

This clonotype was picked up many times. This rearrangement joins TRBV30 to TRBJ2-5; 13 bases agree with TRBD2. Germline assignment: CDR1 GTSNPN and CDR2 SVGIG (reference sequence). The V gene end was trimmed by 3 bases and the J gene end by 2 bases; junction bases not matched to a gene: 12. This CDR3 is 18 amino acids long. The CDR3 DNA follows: TGTGCCTGGAGCTCCGGACTAGCGGGAGTCGATCGGCAAGAGACCCAGTACTTC. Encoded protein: CAWSSGLAGVDRQETQYF.

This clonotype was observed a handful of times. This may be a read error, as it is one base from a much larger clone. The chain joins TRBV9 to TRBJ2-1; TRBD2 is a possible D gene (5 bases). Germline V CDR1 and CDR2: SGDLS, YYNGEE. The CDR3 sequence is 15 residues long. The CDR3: CASSAGGGRYNEPFF. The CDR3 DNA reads TGTGCCAGCAGCGCCGGTGGAGGCAGATACAATGAGCCGTTCTTC.

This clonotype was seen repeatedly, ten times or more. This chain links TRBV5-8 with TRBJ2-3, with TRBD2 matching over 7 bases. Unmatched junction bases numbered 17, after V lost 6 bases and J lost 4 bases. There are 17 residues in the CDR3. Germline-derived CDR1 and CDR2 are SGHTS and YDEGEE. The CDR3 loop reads CASNPRKPGLSADTQYF. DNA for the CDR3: TGTGCCAGCAACCCCAGAAAACCGGGACTATCAGCAGATACGCAGTATTTT.

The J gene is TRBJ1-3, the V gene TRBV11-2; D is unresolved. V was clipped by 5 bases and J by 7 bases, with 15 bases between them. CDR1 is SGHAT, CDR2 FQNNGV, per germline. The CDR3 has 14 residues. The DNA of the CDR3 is TGTGCCAGCAGCCGCGTGGGCTCGCTGAACACCATATATTTT. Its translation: CASSRVGSLNTIYF.

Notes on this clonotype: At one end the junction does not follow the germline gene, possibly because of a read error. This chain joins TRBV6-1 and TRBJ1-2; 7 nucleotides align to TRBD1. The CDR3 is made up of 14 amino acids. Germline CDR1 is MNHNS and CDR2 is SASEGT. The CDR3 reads CTSSPRQGLIRHTF. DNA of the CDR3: TGTACCAGCAGTCCACGACAGGGCCTCATCCGACACACCTTC.

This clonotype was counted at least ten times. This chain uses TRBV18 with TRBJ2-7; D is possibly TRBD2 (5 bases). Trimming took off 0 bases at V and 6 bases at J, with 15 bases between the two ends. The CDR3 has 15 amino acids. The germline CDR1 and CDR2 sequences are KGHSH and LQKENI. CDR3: CASSPPTGSRGEQYF. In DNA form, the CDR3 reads TGTGCCAGCTCACCACCCACGGGGAGCCGAGGCGAGCAGTACTTC.

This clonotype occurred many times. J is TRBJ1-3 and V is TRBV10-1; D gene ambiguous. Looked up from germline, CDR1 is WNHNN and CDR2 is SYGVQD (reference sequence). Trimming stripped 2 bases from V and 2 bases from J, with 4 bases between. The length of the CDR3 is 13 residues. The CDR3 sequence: CASSEPTGNTIYF. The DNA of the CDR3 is TGCGCCAGCAGTGAGCCAACTGGAAACACCATATATTTT.

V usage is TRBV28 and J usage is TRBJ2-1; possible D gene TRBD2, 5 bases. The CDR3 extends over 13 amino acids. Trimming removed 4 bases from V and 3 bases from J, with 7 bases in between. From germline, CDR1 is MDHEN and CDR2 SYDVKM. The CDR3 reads CASSWTGYNEQFF. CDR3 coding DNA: TGTGCCAGCAGTTGGACTGGCTACAATGAGCAGTTCTTC. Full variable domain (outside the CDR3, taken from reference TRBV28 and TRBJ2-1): DVKVTQSSRYLVKRTGEKVFLECVQDMDHENMFWYRQDPGLGLRLIYFSYDVKMKEKGDIPEGYSVSREKKERFSLILESASTNQTSMYLCASSWTGYNEQFFGPGTRLTVL.

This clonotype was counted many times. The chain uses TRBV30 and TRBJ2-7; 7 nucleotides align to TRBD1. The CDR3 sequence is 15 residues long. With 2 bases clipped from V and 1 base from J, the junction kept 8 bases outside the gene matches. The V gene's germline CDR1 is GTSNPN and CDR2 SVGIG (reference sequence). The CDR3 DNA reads TGTGCCTGGAGTCCATCCCCGGGACAGTCCTACGAGCAGTACTTC. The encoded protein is CAWSPSPGQSYEQYF.

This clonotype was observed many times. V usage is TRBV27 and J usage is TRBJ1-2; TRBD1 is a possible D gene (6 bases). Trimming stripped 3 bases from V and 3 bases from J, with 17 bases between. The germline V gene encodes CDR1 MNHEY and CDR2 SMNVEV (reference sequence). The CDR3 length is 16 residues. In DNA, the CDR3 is TGTGCCAGCAGTTTGTCACAACAGGGTGTTGACTATGGCTACACCTTC. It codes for CASSLSQQGVDYGYTF.

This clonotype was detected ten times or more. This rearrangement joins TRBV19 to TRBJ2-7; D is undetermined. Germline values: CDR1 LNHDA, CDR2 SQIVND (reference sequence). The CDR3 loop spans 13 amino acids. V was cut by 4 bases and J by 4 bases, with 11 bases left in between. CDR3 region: CASSTGDLYEQYF. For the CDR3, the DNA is TGTGCCAGTAGTACCGGCGATCTTTACGAGCAGTACTTC.

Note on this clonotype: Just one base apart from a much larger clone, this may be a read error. The CDR3 region has the DNA TGTGTCAGCAGTTTACTAGGGGGTGGTGAAAAACTGTTTTTT. Encoded protein: CVSSLLGGGEKLFF. The chain recombines TRBV27 with TRBJ1-4; weak D call: TRBD1 (6 bases). The CDR3 is 14 amino acids. From germline, CDR1 is MNHEY and CDR2 SMNVEV (reference sequence).